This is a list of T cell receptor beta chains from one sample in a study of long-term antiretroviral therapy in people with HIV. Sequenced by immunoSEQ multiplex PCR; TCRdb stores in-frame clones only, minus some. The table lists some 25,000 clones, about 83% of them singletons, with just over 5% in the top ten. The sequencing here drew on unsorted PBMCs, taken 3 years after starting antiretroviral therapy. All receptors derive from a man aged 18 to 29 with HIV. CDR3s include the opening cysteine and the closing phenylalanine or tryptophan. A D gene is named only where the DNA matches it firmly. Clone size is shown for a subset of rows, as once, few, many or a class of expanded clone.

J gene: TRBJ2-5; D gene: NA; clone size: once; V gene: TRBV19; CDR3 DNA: TGTGCCAGTAGTATATCGATGTACTGGAGTACCCAGTACTTC; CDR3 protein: CASSISMYWSTQYF
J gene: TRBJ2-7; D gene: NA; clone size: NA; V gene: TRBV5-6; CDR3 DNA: TGTGCCAGCAGCCCACCGCGGGGTTTGATGTACGAGCAGTACTTC; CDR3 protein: CASSPPRGLMYEQYF
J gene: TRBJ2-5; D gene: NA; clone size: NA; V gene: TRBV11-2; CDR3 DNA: TGTGCCAGCAGCTTACCCGTCCAAGAGACCCAGTACTTC; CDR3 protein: CASSLPVQETQYF
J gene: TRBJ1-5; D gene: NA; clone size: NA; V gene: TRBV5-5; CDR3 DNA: TGTGCCAGAGGGGGGGAGTCCCAGCATTTT; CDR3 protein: CARGGESQHF
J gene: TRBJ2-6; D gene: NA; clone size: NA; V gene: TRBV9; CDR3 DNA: TGTGCCAGCAAGGAGCCGGGGGTCTTCCTGACTTTC; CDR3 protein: CASKEPGVFLTF
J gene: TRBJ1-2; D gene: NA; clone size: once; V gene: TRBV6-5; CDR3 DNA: TGTGCCAGCAGTTACTCGAGAGGGGACCTCTCCTATGGCTACACCTTC; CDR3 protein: CASSYSRGDLSYGYTF
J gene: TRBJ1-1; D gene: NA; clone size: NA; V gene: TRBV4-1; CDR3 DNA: TGCGCCAGCAGTCTCCAGGTGAAAACTGAAGCTTTCTTT; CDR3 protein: CASSLQVKTEAFF
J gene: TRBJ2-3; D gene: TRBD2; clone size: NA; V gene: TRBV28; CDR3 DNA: TGTGCCAGCAGTTTTCTCAGCGGGGGGGAGGATACGCAGTATTTT; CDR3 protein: CASSFLSGGEDTQYF
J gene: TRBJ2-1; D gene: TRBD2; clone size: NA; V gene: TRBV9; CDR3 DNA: TGTGCCAGCAGCGTAGGTTGGGGACTAGATGTCGATGAGCAGTTCTTC; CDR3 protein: CASSVGWGLDVDEQFF
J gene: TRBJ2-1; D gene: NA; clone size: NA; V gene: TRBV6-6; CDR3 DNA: TGTGCCAGCAGGGACCTTCTAGCAAACTCTTACAATGAGCAGTTCTTC; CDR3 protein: CASRDLLANSYNEQFF
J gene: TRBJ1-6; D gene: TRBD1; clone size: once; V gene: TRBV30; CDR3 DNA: TGTGCCTGGACGGCCGGGACAGGGTATTCACCCCTCCACTTT; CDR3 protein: CAWTAGTGYSPLHF
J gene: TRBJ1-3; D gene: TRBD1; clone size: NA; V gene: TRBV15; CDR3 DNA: TGTGCCACCAGCAGAGAGATAAGGACAGGGAACTCTGGAAACACCATATATTTT; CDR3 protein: CATSREIRTGNSGNTIYF
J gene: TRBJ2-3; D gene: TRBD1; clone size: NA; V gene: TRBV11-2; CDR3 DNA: TGTGCCAGCAGACGCCCGGGGACAGGGAGAGATACGCAGTATTTT; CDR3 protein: CASRRPGTGRDTQYF
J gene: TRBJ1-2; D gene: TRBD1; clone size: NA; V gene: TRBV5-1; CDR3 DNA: TGCGCCAGCAGCTTGGGGGGGGACAGCTATGGCTACACCTTC; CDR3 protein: CASSLGGDSYGYTF
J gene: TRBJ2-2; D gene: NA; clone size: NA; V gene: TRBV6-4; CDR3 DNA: TGTGCCAGCAGTTCACAACTTAGCACCGGGGAGCTGTTTTTT; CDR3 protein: CASSSQLSTGELFF
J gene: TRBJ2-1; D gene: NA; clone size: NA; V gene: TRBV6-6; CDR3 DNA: TGTGCCAGCAGTTATGGACGGTACAATGAGCAGTTCTTC; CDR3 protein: CASSYGRYNEQFF
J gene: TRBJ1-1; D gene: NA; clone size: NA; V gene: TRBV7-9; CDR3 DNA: TGTGCCAGCAGCTTCGGGCGAGCTGAAGCTTTCTTT; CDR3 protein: CASSFGRAEAFF
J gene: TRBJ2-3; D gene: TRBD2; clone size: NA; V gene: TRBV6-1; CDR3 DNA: TGTGCCAGCAGTGGACTAGCGGGGGGGCCAGATACGCAGTATTTT; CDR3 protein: CASSGLAGGPDTQYF
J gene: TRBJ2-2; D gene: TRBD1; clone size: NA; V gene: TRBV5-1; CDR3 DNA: TGCGCCAGCAGCCCTCGGACAGGTTTGAACACCGGGGAGCTGTTTTTT; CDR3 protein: CASSPRTGLNTGELFF
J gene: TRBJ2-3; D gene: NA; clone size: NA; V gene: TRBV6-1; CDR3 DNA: TGTGCCAGCAGTGAAGCGCTCTCGATTTACACGGGACACGGAGATACGCAGTATTTT; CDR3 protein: CASSEALSIYTGHGDTQYF
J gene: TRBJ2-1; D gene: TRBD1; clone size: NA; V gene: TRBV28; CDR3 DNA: TGTGCCAGCAGGGCCCTCGGGACAGCGAATGAGCAGTTCTTC; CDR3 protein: CASRALGTANEQFF
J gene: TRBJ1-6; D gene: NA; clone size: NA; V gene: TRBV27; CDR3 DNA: TGTGCCAGCTCGGCGGACTATAATTCACCCCTCCACTTT; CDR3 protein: CASSADYNSPLHF
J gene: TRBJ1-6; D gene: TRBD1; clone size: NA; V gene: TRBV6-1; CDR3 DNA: TGTGCCAGCAGTGAAGGAAATGGACAGGGGTTAGGTTCACCCCTCCACTTT; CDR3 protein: CASSEGNGQGLGSPLHF
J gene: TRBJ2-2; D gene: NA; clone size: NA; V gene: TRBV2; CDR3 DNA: TGTGCCAGCACCAGGGGAAGCACCGGGGAGCTGTTTTTT; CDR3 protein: CASTRGSTGELFF
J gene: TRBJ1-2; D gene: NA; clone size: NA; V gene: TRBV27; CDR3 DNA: TGTGCCAGCACCCCGCGGGAGGGAAGTGCCTATGGCTACACCTTC; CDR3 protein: CASTPREGSAYGYTF
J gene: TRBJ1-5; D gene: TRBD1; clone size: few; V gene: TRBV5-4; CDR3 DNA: TGTGCCAGCAGCTCCGGACAGGAGAATCAGCCCCAGCATTTT; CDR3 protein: CASSSGQENQPQHF
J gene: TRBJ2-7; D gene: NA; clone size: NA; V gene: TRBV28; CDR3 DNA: TGTGCCAGCAGTCCCCTCCAGGACTGGTGGGGGACTGTCGAGCAGTACTTC; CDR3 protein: CASSPLQDWWGTVEQYF
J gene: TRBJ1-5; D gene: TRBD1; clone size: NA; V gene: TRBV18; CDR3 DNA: TGTGCCAGCTCACCACTAGCCGGGACAGGGCCGAATCAGCCCCAGCATTTT; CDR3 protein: CASSPLAGTGPNQPQHF
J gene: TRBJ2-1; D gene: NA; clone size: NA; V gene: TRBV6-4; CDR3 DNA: TGTGCCAGCAGTGTTCTAGCAGCGCCCTACAATGAGCAGTTCTTC; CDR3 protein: CASSVLAAPYNEQFF
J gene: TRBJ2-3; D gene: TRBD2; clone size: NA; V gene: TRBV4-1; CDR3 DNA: TGCGCCAGCAGTCACCTAGCGGGGACCGCAGATACGCAGTATTTT; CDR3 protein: CASSHLAGTADTQYF
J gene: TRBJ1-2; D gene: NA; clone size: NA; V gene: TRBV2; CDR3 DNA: TGTGCCAGCAGTGAAAAGGAATCCTTATATGGCTACACCTTC; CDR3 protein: CASSEKESLYGYTF
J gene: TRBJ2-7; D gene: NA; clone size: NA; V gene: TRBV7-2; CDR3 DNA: TGTGCCAGCAGCTTAGGCGGTTTAGGGGAGCAGTACTTC; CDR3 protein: CASSLGGLGEQYF
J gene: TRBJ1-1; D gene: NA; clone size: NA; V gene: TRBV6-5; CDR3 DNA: TGTGCCAGCACCGATCCCCCTAGCACTGAAGCTTTCTTT; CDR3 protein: CASTDPPSTEAFF
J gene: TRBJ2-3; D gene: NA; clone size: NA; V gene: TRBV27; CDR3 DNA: TGTGCCAGCAGTTTTGGGGGTGTGGAAACGCAGTATTTT; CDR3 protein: CASSFGGVETQYF
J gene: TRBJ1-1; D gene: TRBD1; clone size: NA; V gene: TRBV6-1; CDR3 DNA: TGTGCCAGCAGTGTCCCCGCAGGGGGCGACCCTGAAGCTTTCTTT; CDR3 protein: CASSVPAGGDPEAFF
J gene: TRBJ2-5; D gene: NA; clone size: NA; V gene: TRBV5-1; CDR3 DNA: TGCGCCAGCAGCTTGGGGACAGCTTCGATTCAAGAGACCCAGTACTTC; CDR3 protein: CASSLGTASIQETQYF
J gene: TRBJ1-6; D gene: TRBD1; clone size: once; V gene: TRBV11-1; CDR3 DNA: TGTGCCAGCAGCTTAGCGCCTTTTCCAGGGGGCTCCTATAATTCACCCCTCCACTTT; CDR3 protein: CASSLAPFPGGSYNSPLHF
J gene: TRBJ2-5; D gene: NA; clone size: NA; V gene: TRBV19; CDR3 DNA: TGTGCCAGTAGTATTGGGGGGCATGGGACCCAGTACTTC; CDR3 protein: CASSIGGHGTQYF
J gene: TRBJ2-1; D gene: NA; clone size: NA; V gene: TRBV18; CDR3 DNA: TGTGCCAGCTCGCGGGACAGCTACAATGAGCAGTTCTTC; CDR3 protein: CASSRDSYNEQFF
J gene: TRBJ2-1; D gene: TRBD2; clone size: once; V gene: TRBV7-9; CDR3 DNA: TGTGCCAGCAGCCCGTCTCCCTCGAGCGGGGGTGTTTACAATGAGCAGTTCTTC; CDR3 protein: CASSPSPSSGGVYNEQFF
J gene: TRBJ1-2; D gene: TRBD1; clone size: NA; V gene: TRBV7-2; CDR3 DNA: TGTGCCAGCAGCCTCGCGACAGGGGGCGGCTATGGCTACACCTTC; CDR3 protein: CASSLATGGGYGYTF
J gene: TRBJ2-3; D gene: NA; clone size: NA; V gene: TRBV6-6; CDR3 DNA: TGTGCCAGCAGTTACAGGGGGGTAACAGATACGCAGTATTTT; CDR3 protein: CASSYRGVTDTQYF
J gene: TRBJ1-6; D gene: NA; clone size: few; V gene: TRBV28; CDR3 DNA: TGTGCCAGCACCGGGGTGGCCCGCTCACCCCTCCACTTT; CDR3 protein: CASTGVARSPLHF
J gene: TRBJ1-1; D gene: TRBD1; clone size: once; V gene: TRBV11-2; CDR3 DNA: TGTGCCAGCAGCCAACTAGGACAGGGGTTTGAAGCTTTCTTT; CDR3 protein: CASSQLGQGFEAFF
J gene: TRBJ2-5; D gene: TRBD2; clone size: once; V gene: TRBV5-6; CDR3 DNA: TGTGCCAGCAGCTTGAGACGGGGGGGCCCAGAGACCCAGTACTTC; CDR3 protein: CASSLRRGGPETQYF
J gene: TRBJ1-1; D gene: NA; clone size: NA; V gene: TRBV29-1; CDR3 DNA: TGCAGCGTTGAGCTATGGAGTGAAGCTTTCTTT; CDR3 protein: CSVELWSEAFF
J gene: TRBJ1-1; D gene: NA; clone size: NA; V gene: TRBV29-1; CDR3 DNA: TGCAGCGTTGACATGGGCCGTCCTCAAGCTTTCTTT; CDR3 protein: CSVDMGRPQAFF
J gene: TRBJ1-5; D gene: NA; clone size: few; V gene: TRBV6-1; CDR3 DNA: TGTGCCACCGCATTACAGAGGGCTAGCAATCAGCCCCAGCATTTT; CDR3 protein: CATALQRASNQPQHF